The clone carrying this T cell receptor (beta chain) appeared a single time. One end of the junction does not line up with germline, which may come from a read error. The data belong to a study of tumor-infiltrating lymphocytes in primary liver carcinoma. This CDR3 region has 17 residues. CDR1 and CDR2 from the germline V gene are MGHRA and YSYEKL. A constant-region primer primed TCR beta cDNA synthesis from about 0.55 ug of total RNA. Researchers made the TCR beta libraries by running three nested multiplex PCR rounds with slightly modified ARM-PCR. Forward primers for TRBV1-TRBV30 and a C-beta reverse primer served the first two PCR rounds, at roughly 10 cycles each. One entry per CDR3 protein, called by TCRdb with MiXCR from the multiplex PCR reads. The top ten clones hold 9.3% of a sample with 95,000 to 150,000 distinct CDR3 sequences, around two thirds of them seen once. It was from about 19-30 mg of unsorted bulk tissue that RNA and DNA were co-extracted.

The rearrangement joins TRBV4-1 to TRBJ2-3, with TRBD2 identical over 10 bases. Material for sequencing was liver tumor tissue from sampling region 1. Subset noted: tumor region T1, superior pole. The source of this sequence is an older woman with primary liver carcinoma and hepatitis B virus infection. The CDR3 DNA reads as TGCGCCAGCAGCCAAGAAGGTCGACTAGCGGGCACAGATACCCAGTGTTTT. Its translation: CASSQEGRLAGTDTQCF.